This T cell receptor (beta chain) originates from a study of Graves' ophthalmopathy and Graves' hyperthyroidism. Whole-study context: Peripheral blood was gathered at first diagnosis, ahead of any treatment whatsoever.

This clonotype has a handful of counts. RNA transcripts were the template, and TCR beta CDR3 regions were amplified from them. Amplification began with first-round RT-PCR using HTBI primers, then second-round multiplex PCR was performed. TCRdb re-called the multiplex PCR reads through MiXCR, storing one row per CDR3 protein. Among about 480,000 distinct CDR3 sequences listed, approximately 15% were seen once. Between the trimmed V and J ends, which lost 6 bases and 0 bases, there was a span of 12 bases. The CDR3 spans 15 residues. Germline V CDR1 and CDR2: MNHEY, SVGAGI. The sequencing input was blood. This TCR derives from a woman in her 30s with Graves' ophthalmopathy. The chain recombines TRBV6-5 with TRBJ2-4; no clear D. CDR3 loop: CASSLDLLAKNIQYF. The CDR3 DNA reads as TGTGCCAGCAGCTTGGACCTACTAGCCAAAAACATTCAGTACTTC.